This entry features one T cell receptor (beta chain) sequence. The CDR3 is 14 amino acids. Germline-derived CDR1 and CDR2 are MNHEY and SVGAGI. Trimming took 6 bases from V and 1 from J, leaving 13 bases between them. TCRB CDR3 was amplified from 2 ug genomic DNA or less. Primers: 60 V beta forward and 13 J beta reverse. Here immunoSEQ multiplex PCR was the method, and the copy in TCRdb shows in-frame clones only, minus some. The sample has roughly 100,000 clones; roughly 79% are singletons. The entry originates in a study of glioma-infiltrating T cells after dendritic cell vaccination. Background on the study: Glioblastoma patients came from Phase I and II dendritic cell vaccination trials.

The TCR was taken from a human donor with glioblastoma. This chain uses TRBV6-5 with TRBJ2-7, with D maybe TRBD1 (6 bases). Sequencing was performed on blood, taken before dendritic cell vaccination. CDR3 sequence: CASSRDIDSYEQYF. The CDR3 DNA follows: TGTGCCAGCAGCCGGGACATTGATTCCTACGAGCAGTACTTC.